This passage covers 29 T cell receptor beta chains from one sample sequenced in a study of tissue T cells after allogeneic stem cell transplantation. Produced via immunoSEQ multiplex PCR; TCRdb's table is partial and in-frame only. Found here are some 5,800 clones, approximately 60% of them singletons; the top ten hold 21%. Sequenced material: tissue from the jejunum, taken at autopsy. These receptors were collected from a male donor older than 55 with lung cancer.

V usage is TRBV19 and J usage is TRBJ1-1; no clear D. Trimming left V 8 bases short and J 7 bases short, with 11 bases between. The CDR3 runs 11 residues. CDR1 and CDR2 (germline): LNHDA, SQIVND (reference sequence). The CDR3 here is CASGDLYEAFF. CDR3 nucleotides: TGTGCCAGTGGAGATCTCTATGAAGCTTTCTTT.

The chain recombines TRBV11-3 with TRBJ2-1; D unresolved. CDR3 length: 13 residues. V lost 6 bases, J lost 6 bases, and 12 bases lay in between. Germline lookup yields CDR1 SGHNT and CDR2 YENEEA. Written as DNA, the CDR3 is TGTGCCAGCAGGAGTAAGGGCCGCAATGAGCAGTTCTTC. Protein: CASRSKGRNEQFF.

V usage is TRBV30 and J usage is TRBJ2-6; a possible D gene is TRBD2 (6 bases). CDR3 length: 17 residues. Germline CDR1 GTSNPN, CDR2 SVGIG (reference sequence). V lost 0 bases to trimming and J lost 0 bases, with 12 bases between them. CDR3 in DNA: TGTGCCTGGAGTGTACTGAGGGGACTCTCTGGGGCCAACGTCCTGACTTTC. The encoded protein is CAWSVLRGLSGANVLTF.

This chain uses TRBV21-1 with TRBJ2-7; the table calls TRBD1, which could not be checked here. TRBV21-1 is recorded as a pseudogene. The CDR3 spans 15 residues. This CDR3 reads CASSKVKTPSYEQYF. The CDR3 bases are TGTGCCAGCAGCAAAGTTAAGACACCCTCCTACGAGCAGTACTTC.

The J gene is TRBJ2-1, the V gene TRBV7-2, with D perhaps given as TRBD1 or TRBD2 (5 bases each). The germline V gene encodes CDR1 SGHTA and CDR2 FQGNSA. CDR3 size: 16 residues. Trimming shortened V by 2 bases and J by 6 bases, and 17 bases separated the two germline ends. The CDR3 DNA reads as TGTGCCAGCAGCTTAAGCGCAAACCGAGGGGTCAATGAGCAGTTCTTC. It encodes CASSLSANRGVNEQFF. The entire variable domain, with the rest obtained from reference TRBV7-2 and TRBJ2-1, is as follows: GAGVSQSPSNKVTEKGKDVELRCDPISGHTALYWYRQSLGQGLEFLIYFQGNSAPDKSGLPSDRFSAERTGGSVSTLTIQRTQQEDSAVYLCASSLSANRGVNEQFFGPGTRLTVL.

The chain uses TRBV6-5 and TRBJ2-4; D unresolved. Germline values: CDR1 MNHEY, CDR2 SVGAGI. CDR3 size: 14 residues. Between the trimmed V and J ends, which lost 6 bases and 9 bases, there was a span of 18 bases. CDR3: CASRITSTSGIQYF. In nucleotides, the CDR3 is TGTGCCAGCAGAATTACGTCTACATCGGGCATTCAGTACTTC.

The CDR3 here is CASSTPPVPQAFF. The CDR3 region has the DNA TGTGCCAGCAGCACCCCGCCGGTCCCTCAAGCTTTCTTT. The chain has TRBV6-5 and TRBJ1-1; no clear D. Germline V gene data show CDR1 as MNHEY and CDR2 as SVGAGI. The V end lost 6 bases, the J end lost 9 bases, and 17 bases lay between the germline ends. This CDR3 has 13 amino acids.

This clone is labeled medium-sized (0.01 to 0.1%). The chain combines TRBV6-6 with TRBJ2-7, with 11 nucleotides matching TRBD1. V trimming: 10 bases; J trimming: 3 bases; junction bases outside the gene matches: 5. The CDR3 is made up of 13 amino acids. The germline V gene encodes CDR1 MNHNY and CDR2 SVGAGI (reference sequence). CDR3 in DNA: TGTGCCATCGACGGGACAGGGGGCTACGAGCAGTACTTC. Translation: CAIDGTGGYEQYF.

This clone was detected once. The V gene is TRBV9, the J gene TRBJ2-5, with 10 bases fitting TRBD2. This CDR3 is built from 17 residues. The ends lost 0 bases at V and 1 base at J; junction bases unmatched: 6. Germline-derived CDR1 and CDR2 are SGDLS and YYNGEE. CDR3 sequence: CASSVGERGGLQETQYF. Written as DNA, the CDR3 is TGTGCCAGCAGCGTAGGGGAGCGGGGGGGCCTCCAAGAGACCCAGTACTTC. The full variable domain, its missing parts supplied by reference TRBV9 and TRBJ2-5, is DSGVTQTPKHLITATGQRVTLRCSPRSGDLSVYWYQQSLDQGLQFLIQYYNGEERAKGNILERFSAQQFPDLHSELNLSSLELGDSALYFCASSVGERGGLQETQYFGPGTRLLVL.

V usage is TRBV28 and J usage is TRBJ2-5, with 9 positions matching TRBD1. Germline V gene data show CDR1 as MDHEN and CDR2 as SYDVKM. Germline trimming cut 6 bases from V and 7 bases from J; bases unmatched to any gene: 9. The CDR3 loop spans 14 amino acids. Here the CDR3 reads CASRTGTGSGTQYF. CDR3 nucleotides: TGTGCCAGCAGAACCGGGACAGGGTCAGGGACCCAGTACTTC.

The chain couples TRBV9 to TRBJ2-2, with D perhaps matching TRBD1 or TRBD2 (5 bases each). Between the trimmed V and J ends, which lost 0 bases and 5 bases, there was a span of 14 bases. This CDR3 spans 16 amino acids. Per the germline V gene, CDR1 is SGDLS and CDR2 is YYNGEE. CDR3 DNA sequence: TGTGCCAGCAGCGTAGGGGGCCGGGCGGGTACCGGGGAGCTGTTTTTT. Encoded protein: CASSVGGRAGTGELFF.

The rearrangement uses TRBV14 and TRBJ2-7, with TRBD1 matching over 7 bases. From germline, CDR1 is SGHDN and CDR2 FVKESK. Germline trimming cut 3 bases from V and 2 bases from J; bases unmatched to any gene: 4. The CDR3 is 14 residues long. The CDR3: CASSHWDSAYEQYF. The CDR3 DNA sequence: TGTGCCAGCAGCCATTGGGACAGTGCCTACGAGCAGTACTTC.

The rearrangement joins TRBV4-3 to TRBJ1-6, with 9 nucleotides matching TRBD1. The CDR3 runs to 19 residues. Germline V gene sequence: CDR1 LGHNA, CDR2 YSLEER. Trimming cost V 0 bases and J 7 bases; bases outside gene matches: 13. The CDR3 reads CASSQEIKGTGPANSPLHF. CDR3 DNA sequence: TGCGCCAGCAGCCAAGAAATAAAGGGGACAGGGCCGGCCAATTCACCCCTCCACTTT.

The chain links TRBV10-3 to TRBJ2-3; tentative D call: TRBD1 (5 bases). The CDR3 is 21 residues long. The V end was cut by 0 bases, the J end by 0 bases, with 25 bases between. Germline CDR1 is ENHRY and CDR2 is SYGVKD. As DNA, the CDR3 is TGTGCCATCAGTGAGTCGACCCATCAAAACCACAAGACAGAAAGCACAGATACGCAGTATTTT. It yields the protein CAISESTHQNHKTESTDTQYF.

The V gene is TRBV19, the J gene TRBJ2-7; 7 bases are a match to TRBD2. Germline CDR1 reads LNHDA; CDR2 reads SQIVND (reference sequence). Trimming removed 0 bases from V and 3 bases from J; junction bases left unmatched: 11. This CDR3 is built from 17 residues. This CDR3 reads CASSIDRPGGPIYEQYF. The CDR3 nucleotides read TGTGCCAGTAGTATAGACCGGCCGGGGGGACCGATCTACGAGCAGTACTTC.

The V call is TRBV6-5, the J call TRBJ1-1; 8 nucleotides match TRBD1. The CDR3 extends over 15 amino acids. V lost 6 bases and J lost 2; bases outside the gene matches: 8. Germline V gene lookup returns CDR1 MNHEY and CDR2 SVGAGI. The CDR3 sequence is CASRETGVSNTEAFF. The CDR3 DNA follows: TGTGCCAGCAGGGAGACAGGGGTCAGTAACACTGAAGCTTTCTTT.

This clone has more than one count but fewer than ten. As DNA, the CDR3 is TGTGCCAGCTCACCAAACCCTCCGGGACAGACCTATGGCTACACCTTC. Protein sequence: CASSPNPPGQTYGYTF. The gene calls are TRBV18 and TRBJ1-2; the match to TRBD1 covers 7 bases. The CDR3 length is 16 residues. J lost 4 bases, V lost 2 bases, and 10 bases had no gene match. Germline-derived CDR1 and CDR2 are KGHSH and LQKENI.

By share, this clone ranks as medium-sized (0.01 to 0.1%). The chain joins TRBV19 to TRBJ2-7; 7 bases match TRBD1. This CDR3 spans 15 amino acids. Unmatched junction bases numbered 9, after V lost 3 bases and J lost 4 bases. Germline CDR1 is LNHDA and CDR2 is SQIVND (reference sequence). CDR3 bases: TGTGCCAGTAGTATTGTGGGGGACAGAAATTACGAGCAGTACTTC. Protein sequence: CASSIVGDRNYEQYF.

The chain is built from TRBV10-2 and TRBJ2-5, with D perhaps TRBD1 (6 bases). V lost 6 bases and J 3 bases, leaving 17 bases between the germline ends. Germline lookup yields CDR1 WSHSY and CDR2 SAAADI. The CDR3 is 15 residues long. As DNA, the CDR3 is TGCGCCAGCAGCGCAACCGGGACAAGGGAAGAGACCCAGTACTTC. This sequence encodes CASSATGTREETQYF.

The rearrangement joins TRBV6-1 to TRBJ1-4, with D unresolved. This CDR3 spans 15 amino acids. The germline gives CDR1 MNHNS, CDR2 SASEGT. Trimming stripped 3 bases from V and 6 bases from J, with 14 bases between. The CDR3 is CASSEGWGAYEKLFF. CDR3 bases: TGTGCCAGCAGTGAGGGGTGGGGAGCCTATGAAAAACTGTTTTTT.

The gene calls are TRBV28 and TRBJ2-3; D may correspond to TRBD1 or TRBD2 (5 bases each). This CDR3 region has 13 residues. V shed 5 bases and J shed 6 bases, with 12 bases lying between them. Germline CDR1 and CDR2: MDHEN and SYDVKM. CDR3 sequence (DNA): TGTGCCAGCAGTCGGGGACCCGGTGATACGCAGTATTTT. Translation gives CASSRGPGDTQYF.

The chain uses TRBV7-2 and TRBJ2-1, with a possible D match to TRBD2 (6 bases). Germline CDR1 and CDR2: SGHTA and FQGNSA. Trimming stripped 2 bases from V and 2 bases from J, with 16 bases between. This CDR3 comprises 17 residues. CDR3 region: CASSLRRGTAAYNEQFF. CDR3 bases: TGTGCCAGCAGCTTACGGCGGGGAACAGCCGCCTACAATGAGCAGTTCTTC.

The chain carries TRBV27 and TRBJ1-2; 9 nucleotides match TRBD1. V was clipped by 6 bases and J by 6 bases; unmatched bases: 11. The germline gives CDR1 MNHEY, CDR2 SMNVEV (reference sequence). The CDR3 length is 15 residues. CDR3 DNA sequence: TGTGCCAGCAGACAACCGGGACAGGGAAGAAATGGCTACACCTTC. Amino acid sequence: CASRQPGQGRNGYTF.

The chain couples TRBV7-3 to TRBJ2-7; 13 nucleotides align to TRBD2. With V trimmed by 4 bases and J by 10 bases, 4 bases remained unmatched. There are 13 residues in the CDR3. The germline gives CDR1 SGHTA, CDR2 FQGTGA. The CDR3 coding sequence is TGTGCCAGCAGCTCGGGACTAGCGGGAACTCAGTACTTC. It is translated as CASSSGLAGTQYF.

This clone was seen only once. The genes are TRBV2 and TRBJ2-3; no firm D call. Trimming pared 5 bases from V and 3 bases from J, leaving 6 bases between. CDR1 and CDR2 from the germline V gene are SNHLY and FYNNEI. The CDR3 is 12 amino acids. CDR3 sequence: CASSSGTDTQYF. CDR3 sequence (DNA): TGTGCCAGCAGTTCCGGGACAGATACGCAGTATTTT. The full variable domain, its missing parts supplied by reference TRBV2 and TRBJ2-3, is EPEVTQTPSHQVTQMGQEVILRCVPISNHLYFYWYRQILGQKVEFLVSFYNNEISEKSEIFDDQFSVERPDGSNFTLKIRSTKLEDSAMYFCASSSGTDTQYFGPGTRLTVL.

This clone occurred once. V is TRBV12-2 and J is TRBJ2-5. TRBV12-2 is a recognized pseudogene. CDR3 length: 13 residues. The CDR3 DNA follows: TGTGCAAGTCGCTTCCCCTCCTTAGGGACCCAGTACTTC. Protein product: CASRFPSLGTQYF.

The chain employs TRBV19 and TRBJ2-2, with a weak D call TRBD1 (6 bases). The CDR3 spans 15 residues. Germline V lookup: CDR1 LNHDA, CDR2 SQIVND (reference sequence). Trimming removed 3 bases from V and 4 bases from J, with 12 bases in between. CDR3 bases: TGTGCCAGTAGTATCCAGGGGTCGATCACCGGGGAGCTGTTTTTT. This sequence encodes CASSIQGSITGELFF.

The CDR3 region has the DNA TGTGCCAGCAGACGCACAGGGCCCGAGCAGTACTTC. Protein product: CASRRTGPEQYF. The rearrangement links TRBV6-6 to TRBJ2-7; perhaps TRBD1 as D (6 bases). Germline CDR1 and CDR2: MNHNY and SVGAGI (reference sequence). The length of the CDR3 is 12 residues. V was trimmed by 6 bases and J by 6 bases, leaving 12 bases between them.

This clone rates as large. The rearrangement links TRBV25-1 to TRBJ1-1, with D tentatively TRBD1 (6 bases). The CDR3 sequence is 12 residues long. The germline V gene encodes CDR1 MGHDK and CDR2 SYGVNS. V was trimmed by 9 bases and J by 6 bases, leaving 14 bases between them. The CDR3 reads CASQRPGAEAFF. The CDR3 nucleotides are TGTGCCAGTCAAAGACCAGGGGCTGAAGCTTTCTTT. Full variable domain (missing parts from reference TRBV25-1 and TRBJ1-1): EADIYQTPRYLVIGTGKKITLECSQTMGHDKMYWYQQDPGMELHLIHYSYGVNSTEKGDLSSESTVSRIRTEHFPLTLESARPSHTSQYLCASQRPGAEAFFGQGTRLTVV.